This paragraph covers one T cell receptor (beta chain) sequence. It has no known antigen specificity. No clone much larger than this one lies a single base away; base qualities are absent. Between the V and J ends, shortened by 3 bases and 3 bases respectively, the junction contains 9 bases. Spanning cysteine to phenylalanine, the CDR3 consists of 14 amino acids. Only CDR3 DNA is held: 42 bases, read in frame from base 1. Reading the germline V gene (reference sequence) gives CDR1 LNHNV and CDR2 YYDKDF. The data belong to a study of Ad26.COV2.S vaccination and SARS-CoV-2 variants (dated by TCRdb to the early 2020s). About the investigation overall: Donors in the vaccine arm were drawn from COV1001, a phase I-IIa trial of Ad26.COV2.S in healthy adults that was multicentre, randomized, double-blind and placebo-controlled. Ad26.COV2.S was administered intramuscularly at 5 x 10^10 or 1 x 10^11 viral particles, either as a single shot or as two shots given 56 days apart. TCRbeta repertoire sequencing served as the tool for gauging how specific and how broad the SARS-CoV-2-reactive T cell receptors were following Ad26.COV2.S vaccination. A total of approximately 32 samples were included in the TCR-sequenced set, comprising roughly 20 Ad26.COV2.S vaccine recipients, 5 placebo recipients and 8 SARS-CoV-2 convalescent individuals. Trial participants were randomized into five groups of five: low-dose or high-dose Ad26.COV2.S given once or twice, or placebo on both occasions. Investigators remained blinded to trial group allocation during experiments and outcome assessment.

Taken with the paper, the label for treatment or condition translates to: about 20 received Ad26.COV2.S at low or high dose, single or two shots; roughly 5 received placebo; per-sample allocation not given. Repertoires of vaccine and placebo recipients were sequenced from samples taken on day 63 after the first injection. Cohort 1b enrolled around 23 adults aged 18-55 years at a single site in Boston, USA, between 29 July and 7 August 2020. As a vaccine, Ad26.COV2.S was a replication-incompetent adenovirus type 26 vector that expressed a prefusion-stabilized SARS-CoV-2 spike protein derived from the original Wuhan strain. The immunoSEQ Assay was used to sequence TCRbeta CDR3 regions. After extraction, genomic DNA underwent amplification by bias-controlled multiplex PCR, followed by high-throughput sequencing. Under the source paper's analysis protocol: To quantify the absolute abundance of each unique TCRbeta CDR3 region, sequences were collapsed and filtered. Usable DNA was measured by amplifying reference genes present in all nucleated cells, and TCRbeta template counts were normalized to that usable DNA to estimate T cell fraction. Repertoire TCRs were annotated as SARS-CoV-2-specific by exact matching of V gene, CDR3 amino acid sequence and J gene to a known reactive TCR set. The reference SARS-CoV-2 TCR set was derived from MIRA and filtered for enrichment in COVID-19-positive ImmuneCODE repertoires, a step that removed public or cross-reactive TCRs. Based on the MIRA antigens, annotated TCRs were further analysed at the level of specific ORF or position within ORF. Breadth was defined as the number of annotated unique rearrangements divided by the total number of unique productive rearrangements, and depth was defined as the summed frequency of the annotated unique rearrangements. Two-sided Wilcoxon rank-sum tests were used to compare TCR breadth between groups. TCRdb's version of the immuneACCESS table is confined to in-frame rearrangements and falls short of the full clone set. An unresolved V gene accounts for under half of the shortfall where checked; the remainder is of unknown origin. The V and J calls and the clone size are those of that table, but D and trimming were determined from the DNA. This sample is represented by hundreds of thousands of clones; 89% of them were singletons. About 2.4% of the sample comes from the top ten.

The paper as a whole reports these results and caveats: Comparing responses between vaccine doses or regimens was not something the study was powered to do. Vaccine and placebo recipients had similar non-spike TCR breadth, a finding consistent with the vaccine containing only spike. After vaccination, spike-specific CD8+ and CD4+ T cell responses were reported to show substantial breadth. The authors noted that the TCR breadth and depth analyses may have underestimated total T cell responses. Higher spike-specific TCR breadth was observed in Ad26.COV2.S recipients than in placebo recipients (P = 0.0014).

The rearrangement combines TRBV15 with TRBJ2-1; the D gene is unclear. This sample comprised peripheral blood, obtained in a trial of Ad26.COV2.S vaccine versus placebo. This clonotype was sampled from a person between 18 and 59 years old who received the Ad26.COV2.S COVID-19 vaccine or a placebo. The DNA sequence is given as TGTGCCACCAGCAGGACTCTGGACTACAATGAGCAGTTCTTC. Its translation reads: CATSRTLDYNEQFF.